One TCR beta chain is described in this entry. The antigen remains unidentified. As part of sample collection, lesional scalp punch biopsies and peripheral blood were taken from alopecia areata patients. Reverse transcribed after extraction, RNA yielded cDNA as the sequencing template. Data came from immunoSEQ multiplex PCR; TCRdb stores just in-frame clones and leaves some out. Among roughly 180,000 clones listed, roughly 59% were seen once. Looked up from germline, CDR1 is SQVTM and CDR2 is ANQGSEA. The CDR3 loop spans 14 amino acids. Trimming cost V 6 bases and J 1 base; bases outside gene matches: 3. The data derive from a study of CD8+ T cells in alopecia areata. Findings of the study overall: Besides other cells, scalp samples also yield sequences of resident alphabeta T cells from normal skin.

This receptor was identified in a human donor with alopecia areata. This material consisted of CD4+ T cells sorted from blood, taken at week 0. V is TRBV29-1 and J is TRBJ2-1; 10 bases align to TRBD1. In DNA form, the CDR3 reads TGCAGCGTCCGGGACAGGGGATCCTACAATGAGCAGTTCTTC. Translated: CSVRDRGSYNEQFF.